This T cell receptor beta chain derives from a study of neurological immune-mediated disorders. CDR1 and CDR2 (germline): MGHDK, SYGVNS. V lost 4 bases and J lost 0, with 12 bases in between. The CDR3 loop spans 15 amino acids. TCRdb independently ran MiXCR on the 5' RACE reads; one entry per CDR3 protein. This sample has approximately 50,000 distinct CDR3 sequences; around 5.3% occur once, and the top ten carry approximately 1.5%. This sequence joins TRBV25-1 and TRBJ2-5, with no clear D. The sequence derives from a woman between 18 and 30 years old with multiple sclerosis. Sequencing input: CD4+ T cells from blood. For the CDR3, the DNA is TGTGCCAGCAGTGCATTAGCTTCCAACCAAGAGACCCAGTACTTC. It specifies CASSALASNQETQYF.